Shown below are 9 T cell receptor beta chains from a single sample sequenced in a study of control samples from healthy donors and cancer patients. Only in-frame clones appear in the TCRdb table, and some are missing; sequencing was by immunoSEQ multiplex PCR. The table shows just over 150,000 clones, with 85% to 95% occurring only once. The specimen sequenced was blood. The source of these receptors is a middle-aged woman in good health.

This chain links TRBV6-6 with TRBJ1-2; D is unclear. CDR1 and CDR2 from the germline V gene are MNHNY and SVGAGI (reference sequence). The CDR3 has 14 residues. With 5 bases removed from V and 3 bases from J, the gap between germline ends came to 13 bases. Here the CDR3 DNA reads TGTGCCAGCAGTGCCGACCCTCAATACTATGGCTACACCTTC. Translating it yields CASSADPQYYGYTF.

The V and J genes are TRBV4-3 and TRBJ1-2; D call uncertain. V was clipped by 0 bases and J by 1 base, with 12 bases between them. The CDR3 extends over 16 amino acids. Germline CDR1 LGHNA, CDR2 YSLEER. The CDR3 bases are TGCGCCAGCAGCCAAGAAGTAACACGGTTTAACTATGGCTACACCTTC. It is translated as CASSQEVTRFNYGYTF.

V and J are TRBV3-1 (or the pseudogene TRBV3-2) and TRBJ1-1; D uncertain. The CDR3 consists of 14 residues. Germline CDR1 is LGHDT and CDR2 is YNNKEL (reference sequence). The ends were cut back, 2 bases at V and 1 base at J, with 8 bases in the middle. CDR3 bases: TGTGCCAGCAGCCAAATAGGGCGGAACACTGAAGCTTTCTTT. Residues: CASSQIGRNTEAFF.

This rearrangement joins TRBV24-1 to TRBJ2-5; 7 positions agree with TRBD1. V was clipped by 3 bases and J by 5 bases; unmatched bases: 8. Germline CDR1 is KGHDR and CDR2 is SFDVKD. This CDR3 spans 15 amino acids. The CDR3 coding sequence is TGTGCCACCAGTGATCCTCGGACAGGTACGGAGACCCAGTACTTC. This translates into CATSDPRTGTETQYF.

This sequence joins TRBV19 and TRBJ1-4, with a possible D match to TRBD1 (5 bases). From germline, CDR1 is LNHDA and CDR2 SQIVND (reference sequence). CDR3 length equals 13 residues. With 10 bases removed from V and 8 bases from J, the gap between germline ends came to 17 bases. Written as DNA, the CDR3 is TGTGCCACCTACCCAGGGTTTGGAGAAAAACTGTTTTTT. This translates into CATYPGFGEKLFF.

This chain joins TRBV3-1 (or the pseudogene TRBV3-2) and TRBJ2-3; maybe TRBD2 (6 bases). V shed 1 base and J shed 14 bases, with 22 bases lying between them. Germline V gene lookup returns CDR1 LGHDT and CDR2 YNNKEL (reference sequence). The CDR3 totals 15 residues. The CDR3 loop is CASSQAGGLDISRYF. The CDR3 bases are TGTGCCAGCAGCCAAGCTGGAGGGTTGGACATTTCGAGGTATTTT.

This clone was recorded once. The chain couples TRBV5-4 to TRBJ2-7, with TRBD1 matching over 7 bases. V was pared by 4 bases and J by 2 bases, with 9 bases of the junction left unmatched. There are 15 residues in the CDR3. Germline V lookup: CDR1 SGHNT, CDR2 YYREEE (reference sequence). The CDR3 sequence is CASSNSGTETYEQYF. CDR3 DNA sequence: TGTGCCAGCAGCAACTCCGGGACAGAGACCTACGAGCAGTACTTC.

The genes are TRBV29-1 and TRBJ2-3; a possible D gene is TRBD1 (5 bases). Trimming took off 4 bases at V and 5 bases at J, with 13 bases between the two ends. The CDR3 has 13 amino acids. Germline values: CDR1 SQVTM, CDR2 ANQGSEA. Here the CDR3 reads CSVVSTGEDTQYF. In DNA, the CDR3 is TGCAGCGTTGTTTCTACAGGCGAAGATACGCAGTATTTT.

The rearrangement links TRBV6-5 to TRBJ1-2; D remains ambiguous. Germline loops: CDR1 MNHEY, CDR2 SVGAGI. Deletions cut 0 bases from V and 4 bases from J, with 9 bases between. The CDR3 is 14 residues long. For the CDR3, the DNA is TGTGCCAGCAGTTACTCTAGCGGTCCCTATGGCTACACCTTC. Amino acid sequence: CASSYSSGPYGYTF.